This T cell receptor (beta chain) was found in a study of graft-versus-host responses after intestinal transplantation. Comment on this clone: The antigen is not known.

Method: immunoSEQ multiplex PCR; TCRdb's copy keeps in-frame clones and lacks some. The sample holds about 86,000 clones, 83% seen once. Trimming removed 1 base at V and 0 bases at J, with 10 bases between. The germline V gene has CDR1 SGHRS and CDR2 YFSETQ. This CDR3 is 15 amino acids long. Points from the study as a whole: High graft-versus-host to host-versus-graft T cell clonal ratios marked allografts of patients with graft-donor macrochimerism.

The receptor's source is a human donor who received an intestinal transplant. The V and J genes are TRBV5-1 and TRBJ2-5; D gene ambiguous. The material was unstimulated CD8+ T cells sorted from spleen or lymph node cells, obtained before intestinal transplant. The CDR3 nucleotides are TGCGCCAGCAGCTTGTATCCGGGTTACCAAGAGACCCAGTACTTC. It specifies CASSLYPGYQETQYF.